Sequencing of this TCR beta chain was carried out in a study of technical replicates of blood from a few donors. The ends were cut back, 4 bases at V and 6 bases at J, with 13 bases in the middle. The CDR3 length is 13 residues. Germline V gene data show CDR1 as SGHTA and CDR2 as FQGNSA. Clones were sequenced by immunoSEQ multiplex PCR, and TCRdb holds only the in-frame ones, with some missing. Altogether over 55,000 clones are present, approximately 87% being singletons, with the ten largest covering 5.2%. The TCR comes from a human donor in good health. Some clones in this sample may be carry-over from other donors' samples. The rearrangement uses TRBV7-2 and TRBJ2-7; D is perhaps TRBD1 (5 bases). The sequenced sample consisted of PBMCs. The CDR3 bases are TGTGCCAGCAGCTCGAATCGACAGTTCGAGCAGTACTTC. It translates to CASSSNRQFEQYF.